The sample holds one count of the clone carrying this T cell receptor beta chain. As yet, its antigen is unknown. The data stem from a study of CD8 T cells in Susac syndrome. Study-level points and caveats: It was acknowledged in the study that the number of individuals who were included in its TCR sequencing and HLA analysis was relatively small.

RNA totalling roughly 0.5 to 1 ug underwent reverse transcription with random hexamers. With immunoSEQ multiplex PCR, TCR beta CDR3 was amplified across 54 Vbeta and 13 Jbeta. TCRdb re-derived calls from the immunoSEQ multiplex PCR reads in MiXCR, one entry per CDR3 protein. The table lists about 180,000 distinct CDR3 sequences, approximately 95% of them singletons. The V end lost 7 bases, the J end lost 5 bases, and 23 bases lay between the germline ends. The CDR3 consists of 16 residues. Sequencing was done on a sample of CD4+ T cells from PBMCs. The V gene is TRBV12-3 or TRBV12-4, the J gene TRBJ1-1, with a possible D match to TRBD1 (5 bases). The receptor's source is a human donor with multiple sclerosis. CDR3 in DNA: TGTGCCAGCACCGCCGGCTTGGGGCGGCGAAGGACTGAAGCTTTCTTT. Protein product: CASTAGLGRRRTEAFF.